This paragraph reports one TCR beta chain. The template was RNA from unsorted bulk tissue. This sample was included in a study of tumor and adjacent non-tumor tissue in lung cancer. A modified ARM-PCR protocol with three rounds of nested PCR amplified TCRbeta. In TCRdb, the multiplex PCR reads were re-called with MiXCR into one record per CDR3 protein. The top ten clones hold roughly 18% of a sample with about 140,000 distinct CDR3 sequences, 66% of them seen once. Trimming took 5 bases from V and 7 from J; bases not matched to a gene: 9. CDR3 size: 14 residues. This clonotype originated in a man aged 55 to 70 with small cell lung cancer. This sequence joins TRBV12-3 or TRBV12-4 and TRBJ2-5; 8 positions match TRBD2. What was sequenced was lung tumor tissue. The CDR3 DNA reads TGTGCCAGCAGTCGGGGGGGACTAGTAGTGACCCAGTACTTC. It encodes CASSRGGLVVTQYF.